Listed below are T cell receptor beta chains from one sample, sequenced in a study of T cell repertoires in cytomegalovirus infection. No antigen has been identified for these receptors. TCRdb independently ran MiXCR on the reads; one entry per CDR3 protein. The sample has 750,000 to 950,000 distinct CDR3 sequences, just under 30% seen once. Material: cultured CD8+ T cells from PBMCs, obtained from culture after CMV antigen stimulation. The receptor set was obtained from a human donor in good health (CMV status not recorded). Some clones in this sample may be carry-over from other donors' samples. The CDR3 runs from the conserved cysteine through the conserved F or W. Each record gives: J gene, clone size, D gene, V gene, CDR3 protein, CDR3 DNA. The D gene is left open where the match is weak. The size entry is marked missing in some rows and otherwise reads once, few, many or a size class.

>TRBJ1-4|.|TRBD1|TRBV4-2
CASSQVRQGISDEKLFF
TGTGCCAGCAGCCAAGTCCGACAGGGGATTAGTGATGAAAAACTGTTTTTT
>TRBJ2-5|.|.|TRBV4-1
CASSQVESGPETQYF
TGCGCCAGCAGCCAAGTCGAATCAGGGCCAGAGACCCAGTACTTC
>TRBJ2-7|.|.|TRBV4-1
CASSHPTGVDEQYF
TGCGCCAGCAGCCATCCCACCGGGGTCGACGAGCAGTACTTC
>TRBJ1-1|many|.|TRBV7-6
CASSLWGTQMNTEAFF
TGTGCCAGCAGCCTCTGGGGCACCCAGATGAACACTGAAGCTTTCTTT
>TRBJ1-2|.|.|TRBV2
CASLGERGPYYGYTF
TGTGCCAGTCTCGGGGAGCGGGGCCCCTACTATGGCTACACCTTC
>TRBJ2-1|few|TRBD2|TRBV6-1
CASSEAGGGSRNEQFF
TGTGCCAGCAGTGAAGCCGGGGGGGGTAGTAGAAATGAGCAGTTCTTC
>TRBJ2-5|many|TRBD1|TRBV11-2
CASSPWRGQGQETQYF
TGTGCCAGCAGCCCATGGCGGGGACAGGGACAAGAGACCCAGTACTTC
>TRBJ1-5|.|TRBD1|TRBV19
CASSIAATGVRQPQHF
TGTGCCAGTAGTATAGCCGCGACAGGGGTCCGTCAGCCCCAGCATTTT
>TRBJ2-5|many|TRBD1|TRBV6-5
CASSYLRDREETQYF
TGTGCCAGCAGTTACCTCCGGGACAGGGAAGAGACCCAGTACTTC
>TRBJ2-5|many|.|TRBV7-2
CASSTGWETQYF
TGTGCCAGCAGCACAGGGTGGGAGACCCAGTACTTC
>TRBJ1-2|few|.|TRBV2
CASIRAGGRDGYTF
TGTGCCAGCATTCGGGCGGGGGGGCGCGATGGCTACACCTTC
>TRBJ1-1|.|.|TRBV4-2
CASSQVSFDANTEAFF
TGTGCCAGCAGCCAAGTGAGTTTCGACGCGAACACTGAAGCTTTCTTT
>TRBJ1-2|many|TRBD1|TRBV7-3
CASSATGTGLIHGYGYTF
TGTGCCAGCAGCGCAACCGGGACAGGGCTTATCCATGGCTATGGCTACACCTTC
>TRBJ1-5|many|.|TRBV7-6
CASSPVLHQPQHF
TGTGCCAGCAGCCCCGTGCTTCATCAGCCCCAGCATTTT
>TRBJ2-1|.|.|TRBV13
CATLIRGPDSYNEQFF
TGTGCCACCCTGATCCGGGGCCCTGACTCCTACAATGAGCAGTTCTTC
>TRBJ2-3|few|.|TRBV7-9
CASDDGRRQYF
TGTGCCAGCGATGACGGACGACGGCAGTATTTT
>TRBJ2-2|.|TRBD2|TRBV6-6
CASSYMTSGEYTGELFF
TGTGCCAGCAGTTACATGACTAGCGGGGAATACACCGGGGAGCTGTTTTTT
>TRBJ2-4|.|TRBD2|TRBV4-2
CASSQRGAWDIQYF
TGTGCCAGCAGCCAGCGGGGGGCCTGGGACATTCAGTACTTC
>TRBJ2-7|.|TRBD1|TRBV11-1
CASSLWTGPYEQYF
TGTGCCAGCAGCTTATGGACAGGGCCCTACGAGCAGTACTTC
>TRBJ1-1|.|.|TRBV5-1
CASSSTPKPRDPGRTEAFF
TGCGCCAGCAGCTCTACACCGAAACCCCGGGACCCGGGACGGACTGAAGCTTTCTTT
>TRBJ2-5|few|.|TRBV7-9
CASRLAPDWTQYF
TGTGCCAGCAGACTGGCACCGGATTGGACCCAGTACTTC
>TRBJ2-2|once|TRBD2|TRBV27
CASGTTYTGELFF
TGTGCCAGTGGGACTACCTACACCGGGGAGCTGTTTTTT
>TRBJ2-7|.|.|TRBV24-1
CATSVGDSYEQYF
TGTGCCACCAGTGTTGGCGACTCCTACGAGCAGTACTTC
>TRBJ1-5|.|.|TRBV12-3/TRBV12-4
CASSPHNSNQPQHF
TGTGCCAGCAGTCCTCACAATAGCAATCAGCCCCAGCATTTT
>TRBJ1-1|.|.|TRBV4-2
CASSQESSSNTEAFF
TGTGCCAGCAGCCAAGAGTCATCATCGAACACTGAAGCTTTCTTT
>TRBJ1-1|few|TRBD1|TRBV7-6
CASSFPQGQGARNTEAFF
TGTGCCAGCAGCTTTCCGCAGGGACAGGGGGCTAGGAACACTGAAGCTTTCTTT
>TRBJ1-1|.|.|TRBV19
CASRAGIGNTEAFF
TGTGCCAGTAGGGCGGGGATCGGGAACACTGAAGCTTTCTTT
>TRBJ1-1|few|.|TRBV28
CASSSDMNTEAFF
TGTGCCAGCAGTTCAGACATGAACACTGAAGCTTTCTTT
>TRBJ2-4|many|.|TRBV7-8
CASSLVGTKNIQYF
TGTGCCAGCAGCTTAGTCGGGACCAAAAACATTCAGTACTTC
>TRBJ2-5|many|TRBD1|TRBV9
CASSVGQGRETQYF
TGTGCCAGCAGCGTGGGACAGGGCAGGGAGACCCAGTACTTC
>TRBJ2-3|few|.|TRBV9
CASSVESTDTQYF
TGTGCCAGCAGCGTAGAAAGCACAGATACGCAGTATTTT
>TRBJ2-3|.|.|TRBV7-6
CASSSDSGQNSGWGSDTQYF
TGTGCCAGCAGCTCTGATTCGGGACAAAATAGCGGGTGGGGCTCGGATACGCAGTATTTT
>TRBJ1-2|.|.|TRBV20-1
CSARDPQHGYTF
TGCAGTGCTAGAGATCCCCAACATGGCTACACCTTC
>TRBJ1-1|few|.|TRBV5-5
CASSAPVESGEAFF
TGTGCCAGCAGCGCCCCGGTTGAGTCGGGTGAAGCTTTCTTT
>TRBJ2-1|.|TRBD2|TRBV27
CASSLGLAGAIHNEQFF
TGTGCCAGCAGTCTAGGACTAGCGGGGGCAATACACAATGAGCAGTTCTTC
>TRBJ1-5|many|TRBD1|TRBV12-3/TRBV12-4
CASSSRTGPYSNQPQHF
TGTGCCAGCAGTTCCCGGACAGGTCCCTATAGCAATCAGCCCCAGCATTTT
>TRBJ2-1|few|TRBD2|TRBV12-3/TRBV12-4
CASSLETSGGNEQFF
TGTGCCAGCAGTTTGGAGACTAGCGGGGGAAATGAGCAGTTCTTC
>TRBJ1-1|many|.|TRBV7-6
CASSLNRAGNTEAFF
TGTGCCAGCAGCTTGAACAGGGCAGGGAACACTGAAGCTTTCTTT
>TRBJ2-3|.|.|TRBV6-1
CASSSTSPVFTDTQYF
TGTGCCAGCAGTTCAACTAGCCCCGTTTTTACAGATACGCAGTATTTT
>TRBJ2-1|few|TRBD2|TRBV7-9
CASSSHPKISGGFSYNEQFF
TGTGCCAGCAGCTCCCACCCTAAGATTAGCGGGGGATTTTCCTACAATGAGCAGTTCTTC
>TRBJ2-1|.|TRBD2|TRBV7-9
CASSSKGGREGRDGNEQFF
TGTGCCAGCAGCTCCAAAGGAGGTAGGGAGGGCAGGGACGGAAATGAGCAGTTCTTC
>TRBJ2-4|few|.|TRBV10-3
CAISRERLAKNIQYF
TGTGCCATCAGTAGGGAGAGGCTAGCCAAAAACATTCAGTACTTC
>TRBJ2-7|many|.|TRBV6-2/TRBV6-3
CASSYTYEQYF
TGTGCCAGCAGTTATACCTACGAGCAGTACTTC
>TRBJ1-1|.|TRBD1|TRBV20-1
CSANPYRTGGIRSEAFF
TGCAGTGCTAACCCATATAGGACAGGGGGAATTAGATCTGAAGCTTTCTTT
>TRBJ2-3|few|.|TRBV6-2/TRBV6-3
CASSYEWGRGTDTQYF
TGTGCCAGCAGTTACGAGTGGGGGCGCGGCACAGATACGCAGTATTTT
>TRBJ2-1|.|.|TRBV5-1
CASSPTTGRDEQFF
TGCGCCAGCAGCCCCACTACAGGGAGGGATGAGCAGTTCTTC
>TRBJ1-1|.|.|TRBV6-8
CASGIQLGNTEAFF
TGTGCCAGCGGGATACAATTGGGGAACACTGAAGCTTTCTTT
>TRBJ2-1|few|.|TRBV7-6
CATSTGPSSYNEQFF
TGTGCCACCTCAACAGGTCCTAGCTCCTACAATGAGCAGTTCTTC
>TRBJ2-1|few|TRBD1|TRBV6-2/TRBV6-3
CASSSGTGEYEQFF
TGTGCCAGCAGTTCGGGGACAGGGGAATATGAGCAGTTCTTC
>TRBJ1-2|.|TRBD1|TRBV6-2/TRBV6-3
CASSTRGLYGYTF
TGTGCCAGCAGCACGAGGGGGCTATATGGCTACACCTTC
>TRBJ2-6|many|.|TRBV7-6
CASTLRNVDSGANVLTF
TGTGCCAGCACCCTTAGGAACGTGGACTCTGGGGCCAACGTCCTGACTTTC
>TRBJ1-1|.|TRBD1|TRBV19
CASWDRGKTEAFF
TGTGCCAGTTGGGACAGGGGAAAGACTGAAGCTTTCTTT
>TRBJ2-1|few|.|TRBV11-3
CASSLRTNPGEYEQFF
TGTGCCAGCAGCTTAAGGACAAACCCAGGGGAATATGAGCAGTTCTTC
>TRBJ2-6|few|.|TRBV27
CASSFRHSGANVLTF
TGTGCCAGCAGTTTTAGACATTCTGGGGCCAACGTCCTGACTTTC
>TRBJ1-2|few|.|TRBV12-3/TRBV12-4
CASSLGKGYGYTF
TGTGCCAGCAGTTTGGGTAAAGGCTATGGCTACACCTTC
>TRBJ2-6|once|.|TRBV19
CASTGPLGGANVLTF
TGTGCCAGCACCGGGCCTCTCGGCGGGGCCAACGTCCTGACTTTC
>TRBJ1-5|.|.|TRBV7-6
CASSLSPGDQPQHF
TGTGCCAGCAGCTTAAGTCCAGGGGATCAGCCCCAGCATTTT
>TRBJ2-7|.|.|TRBV12-5
CASCLGPAGIAGGEQYF
TGTGCTAGTTGTTTGGGTCCAGCGGGCATAGCAGGGGGCGAGCAGTACTTC